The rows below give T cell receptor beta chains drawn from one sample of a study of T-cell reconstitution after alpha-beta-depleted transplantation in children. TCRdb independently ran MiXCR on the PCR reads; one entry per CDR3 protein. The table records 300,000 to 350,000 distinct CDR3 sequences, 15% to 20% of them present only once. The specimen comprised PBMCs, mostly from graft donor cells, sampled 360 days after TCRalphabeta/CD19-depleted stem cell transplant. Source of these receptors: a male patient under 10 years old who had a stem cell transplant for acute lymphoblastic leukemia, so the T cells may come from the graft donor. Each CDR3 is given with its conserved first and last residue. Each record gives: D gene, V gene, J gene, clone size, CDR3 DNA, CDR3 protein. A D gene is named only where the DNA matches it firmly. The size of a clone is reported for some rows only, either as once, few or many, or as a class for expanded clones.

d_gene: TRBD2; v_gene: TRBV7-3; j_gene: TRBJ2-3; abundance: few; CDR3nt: TGTGCCAGCAGCTTAAAAACCAGGACTAGCCAGAGCACAGATACGCAGTATTTT; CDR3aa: CASSLKTRTSQSTDTQYF
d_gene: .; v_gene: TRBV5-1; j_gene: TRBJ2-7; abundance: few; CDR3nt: TGCGCCAGCAGCTTAAAGGTCTTTCACGAGCAGTACTTC; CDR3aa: CASSLKVFHEQYF
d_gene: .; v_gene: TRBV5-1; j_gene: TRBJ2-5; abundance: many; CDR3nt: TGCGCCAGCAGCTTGATTGGATGGAACCAAGAGACCCAGTACTTC; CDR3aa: CASSLIGWNQETQYF
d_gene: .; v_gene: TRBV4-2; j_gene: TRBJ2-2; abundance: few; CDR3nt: TGTGCCAGCAGCCAAGAAGCAGGGGCCGGGGAGCTGTTTTTT; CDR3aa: CASSQEAGAGELFF
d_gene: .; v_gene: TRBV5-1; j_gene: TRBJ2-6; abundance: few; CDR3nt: TGCGCCAGCAGCCTACGGACGATAGCTCACTCTGGGGCCAACGTCCTGACTTTC; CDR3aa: CASSLRTIAHSGANVLTF
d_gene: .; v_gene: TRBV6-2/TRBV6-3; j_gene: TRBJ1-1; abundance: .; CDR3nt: TGTGCCAGCAGAACGAGGAACGCTGAAGCTTTCTTT; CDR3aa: CASRTRNAEAFF
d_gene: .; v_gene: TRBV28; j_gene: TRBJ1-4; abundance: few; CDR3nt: TGTGCCAGCAGTTTATCAGGTGAAAAACTGTTTTTT; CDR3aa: CASSLSGEKLFF
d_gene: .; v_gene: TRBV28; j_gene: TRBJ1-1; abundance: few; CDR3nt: TGTGCCAGCAGTTTATCGAAGTATGGGGGAAACACTGAAGCTTTCTTT; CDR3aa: CASSLSKYGGNTEAFF
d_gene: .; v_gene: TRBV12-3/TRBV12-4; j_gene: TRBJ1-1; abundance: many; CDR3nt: TGTGCCAGCAATCTCCGTCGGGTGGACACTGAAGCTTTCTTT; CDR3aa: CASNLRRVDTEAFF
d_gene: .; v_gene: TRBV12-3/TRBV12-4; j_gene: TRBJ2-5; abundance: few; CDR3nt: TGTGCCAGCAGTTTAGCCCGCTCCGGGGGGACCCAGTACTTC; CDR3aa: CASSLARSGGTQYF
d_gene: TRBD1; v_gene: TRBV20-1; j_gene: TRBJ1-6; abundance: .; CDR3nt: TGCAGTGCCAGGGACAGGGGAAATTATAATTCACCCCTCCACTTT; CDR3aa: CSARDRGNYNSPLHF
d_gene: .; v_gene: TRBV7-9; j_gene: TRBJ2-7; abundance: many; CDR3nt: TGTGCCAGCAGCTTAGTAGGTGGCCGCCTCCACGAGCAGTACTTC; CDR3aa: CASSLVGGRLHEQYF
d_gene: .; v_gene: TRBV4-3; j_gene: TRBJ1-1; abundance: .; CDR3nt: TGCGCCAGCAGCCTAAGTAGGGGGGCCGCTTTCTTT; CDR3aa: CASSLSRGAAFF
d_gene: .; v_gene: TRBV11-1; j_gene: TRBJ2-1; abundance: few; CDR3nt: TGTGCCAGCAGCCCTCCCGTGGAACGGCCAATCCCCTACAATGAGCAGTTCTTC; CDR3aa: CASSPPVERPIPYNEQFF
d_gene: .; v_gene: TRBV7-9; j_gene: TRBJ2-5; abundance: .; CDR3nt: TGTGCCAGCAGCTTAATGTGGCAAGAGACCCAGTACTTC; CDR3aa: CASSLMWQETQYF
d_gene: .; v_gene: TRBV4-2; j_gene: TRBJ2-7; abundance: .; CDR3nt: TGTGCCAGCAGCCCAGACCCGAGAGAGGCCTACGAGCAGTACTTC; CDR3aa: CASSPDPREAYEQYF